Below, 3 T cell receptor beta chains from the same sample are listed, as sequenced in a study of shared clonotypes between healthy human individuals. Method: immunoSEQ multiplex PCR; TCRdb's copy keeps in-frame clones and lacks some. The sample records about 1.1 million clones, about 84% being singletons. Sequenced input: memory CD4+ T cells from PBMCs. Subset meaning: CD45RA-negative fraction. Source of these receptors: a man younger than 30 in good health. Some clones in this sample may be carry-over from other donors' samples.

V gene TRBV6-5 combines with J gene TRBJ1-1; D gene unclear. This CDR3 region has 12 residues. The germline V gene has CDR1 MNHEY and CDR2 SVGAGI. Trimming removed 3 bases at V and 7 bases at J, with 9 bases between. This CDR3 reads CASSYLDGEAFF. In nucleotides, the CDR3 is TGTGCCAGCAGTTATCTCGATGGTGAAGCTTTCTTT.

The rearrangement links TRBV9 to TRBJ2-3; the D gene is possibly TRBD2 (6 bases). Deletions cut 3 bases from V and 4 bases from J, with 15 bases between. This CDR3 has 15 amino acids. Germline V gene lookup returns CDR1 SGDLS and CDR2 YYNGEE. This CDR3 reads CASSAGGGSSDTQYF. The CDR3 nucleotides are TGTGCCAGCAGCGCCGGTGGGGGGAGTTCAGATACGCAGTATTTT.

The chain has TRBV29-1 and TRBJ2-1, with D possibly matching TRBD2 (5 bases). Germline V gene sequence: CDR1 SQVTM, CDR2 ANQGSEA. The CDR3 runs 14 residues. V lost 6 bases and J lost 6, with 18 bases in between. CDR3 sequence reads: CSVVDTTRGNEQFF. In DNA, the CDR3 is TGCAGCGTCGTTGACACCACTCGGGGCAATGAGCAGTTCTTC.